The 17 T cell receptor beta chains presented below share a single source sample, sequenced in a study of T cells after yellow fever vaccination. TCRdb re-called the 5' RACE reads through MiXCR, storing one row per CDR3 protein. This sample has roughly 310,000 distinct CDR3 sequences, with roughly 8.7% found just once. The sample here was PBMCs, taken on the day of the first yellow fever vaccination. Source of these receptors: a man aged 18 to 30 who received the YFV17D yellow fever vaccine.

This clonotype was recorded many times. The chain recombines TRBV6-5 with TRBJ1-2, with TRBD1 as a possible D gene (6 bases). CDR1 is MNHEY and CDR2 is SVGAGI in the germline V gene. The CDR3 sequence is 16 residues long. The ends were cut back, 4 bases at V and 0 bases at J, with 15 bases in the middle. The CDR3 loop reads CASSLRGTIPNYGYTF. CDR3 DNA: TGTGCCAGCAGTTTAAGGGGGACAATCCCTAACTATGGCTACACCTTC.

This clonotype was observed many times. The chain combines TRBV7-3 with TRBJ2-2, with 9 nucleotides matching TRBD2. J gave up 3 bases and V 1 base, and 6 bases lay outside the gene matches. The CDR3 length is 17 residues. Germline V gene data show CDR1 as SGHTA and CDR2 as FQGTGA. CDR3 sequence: CASSLSGGGRDTGELFF. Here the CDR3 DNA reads TGTGCCAGCAGCTTAAGCGGGGGGGGCCGGGACACCGGGGAGCTGTTTTTT.

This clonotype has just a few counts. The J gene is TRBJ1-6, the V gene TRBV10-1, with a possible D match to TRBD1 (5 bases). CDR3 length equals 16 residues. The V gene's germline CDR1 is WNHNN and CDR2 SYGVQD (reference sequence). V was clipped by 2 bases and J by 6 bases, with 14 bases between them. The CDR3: CASSEGQGMGNSPLHF. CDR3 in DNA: TGCGCCAGCAGTGAGGGCCAGGGAATGGGTAATTCACCCCTCCACTTT.

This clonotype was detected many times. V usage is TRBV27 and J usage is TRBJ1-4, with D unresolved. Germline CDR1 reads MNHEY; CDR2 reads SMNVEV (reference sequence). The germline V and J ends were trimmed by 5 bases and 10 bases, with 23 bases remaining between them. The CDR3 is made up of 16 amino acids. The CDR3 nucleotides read TGTGCCAGCAGTCCACCTGCCGGGAGCGGGGTCGGAAAACTGTTTTTT. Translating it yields CASSPPAGSGVGKLFF.

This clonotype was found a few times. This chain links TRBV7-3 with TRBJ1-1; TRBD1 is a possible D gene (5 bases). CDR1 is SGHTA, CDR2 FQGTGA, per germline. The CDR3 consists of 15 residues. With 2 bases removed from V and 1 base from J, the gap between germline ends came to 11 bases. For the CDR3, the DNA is TGTGCCAGCAGCTTAGGCGGGGCAGAGAACACTGAAGCTTTCTTT. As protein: CASSLGGAENTEAFF.

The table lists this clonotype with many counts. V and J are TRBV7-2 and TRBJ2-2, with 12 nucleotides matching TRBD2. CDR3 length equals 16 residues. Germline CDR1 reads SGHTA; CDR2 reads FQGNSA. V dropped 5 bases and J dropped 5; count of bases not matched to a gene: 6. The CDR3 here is CASSIYLAGGTGELFF. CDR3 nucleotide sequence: TGTGCCAGCAGCATCTACCTAGCGGGAGGGACCGGGGAGCTGTTTTTT.

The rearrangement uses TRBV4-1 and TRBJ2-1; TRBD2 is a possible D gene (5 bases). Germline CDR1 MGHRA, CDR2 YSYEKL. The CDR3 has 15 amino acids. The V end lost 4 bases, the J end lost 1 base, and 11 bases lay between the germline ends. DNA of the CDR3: TGCGCCAGCAGCCGAGGGCGTCTTTCCTACAATGAGCAGTTCTTC. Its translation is CASSRGRLSYNEQFF.

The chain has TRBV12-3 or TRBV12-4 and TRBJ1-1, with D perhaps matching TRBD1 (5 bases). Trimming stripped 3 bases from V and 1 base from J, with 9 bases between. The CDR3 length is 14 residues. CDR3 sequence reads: CASSFLGQNTEAFF. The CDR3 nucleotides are TGTGCCAGCAGTTTTCTGGGGCAGAACACTGAAGCTTTCTTT.

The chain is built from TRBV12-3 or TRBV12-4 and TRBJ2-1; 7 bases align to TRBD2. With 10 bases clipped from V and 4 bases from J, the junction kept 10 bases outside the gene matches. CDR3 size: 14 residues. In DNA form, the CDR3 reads TGTGCCACCTCAGATGGGGGGGGTTACAATGAGCAGTTCTTC. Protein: CATSDGGGYNEQFF.

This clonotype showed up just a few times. CDR3 sequence: CASSLESGWLTYEQYF. The CDR3 DNA reads TGTGCCAGCAGCTTAGAGTCCGGCTGGTTGACCTACGAGCAGTACTTC. The chain links TRBV11-2 to TRBJ2-7, with unresolved D. The V end lost 0 bases, the J end lost 2 bases, and 14 bases lay between the germline ends. Germline V gene data show CDR1 as SGHAT and CDR2 as FQNNGV. The CDR3 extends over 16 amino acids.

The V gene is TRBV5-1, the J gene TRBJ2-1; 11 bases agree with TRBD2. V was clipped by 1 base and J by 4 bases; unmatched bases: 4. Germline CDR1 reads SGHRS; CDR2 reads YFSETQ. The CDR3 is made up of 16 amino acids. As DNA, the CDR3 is TGCGCCAGCAGCTTGAGTTCTAGCGGGGGGTACAATGAGCAGTTCTTC. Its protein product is CASSLSSSGGYNEQFF.

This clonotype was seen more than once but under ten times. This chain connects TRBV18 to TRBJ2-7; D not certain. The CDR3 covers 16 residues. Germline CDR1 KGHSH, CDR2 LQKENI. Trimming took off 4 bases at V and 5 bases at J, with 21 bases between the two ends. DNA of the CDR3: TGTGCCAGCTCACAGTTCGTAAGGAGCTCAGCCAACGAGCAGTACTTC. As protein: CASSQFVRSSANEQYF.

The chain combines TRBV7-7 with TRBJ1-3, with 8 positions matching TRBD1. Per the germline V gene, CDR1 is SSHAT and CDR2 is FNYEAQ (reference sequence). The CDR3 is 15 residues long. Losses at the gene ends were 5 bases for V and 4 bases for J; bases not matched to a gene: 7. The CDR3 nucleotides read TGTGCCAGCAGCATAGACAGGGGCCCCGGAAACACCATATATTTT. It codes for CASSIDRGPGNTIYF. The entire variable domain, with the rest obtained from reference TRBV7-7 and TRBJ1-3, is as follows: GAGVSQSPRYKVTKRGQDVTLRCDPISSHATLYWYQQALGQGPEFLTYFNYEAQPDKSGLPSDRFSAERPEGSISTLTIQRTEQRDSAMYRCASSIDRGPGNTIYFGEGSWLTVV.

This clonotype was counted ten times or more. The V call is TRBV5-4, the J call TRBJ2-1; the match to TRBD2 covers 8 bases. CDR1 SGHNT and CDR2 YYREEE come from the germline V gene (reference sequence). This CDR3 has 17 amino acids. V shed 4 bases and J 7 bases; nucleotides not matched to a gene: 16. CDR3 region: CASSPRLGGAIGNEQFF. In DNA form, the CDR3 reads TGTGCCAGCAGCCCGCGACTCGGGGGGGCCATCGGTAATGAGCAGTTCTTC.

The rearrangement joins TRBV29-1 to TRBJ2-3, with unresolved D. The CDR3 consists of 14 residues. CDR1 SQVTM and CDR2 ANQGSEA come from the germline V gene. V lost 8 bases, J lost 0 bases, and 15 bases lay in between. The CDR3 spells CSSLVISSTDTQYF. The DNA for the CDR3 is TGCAGCTCCCTGGTCATTTCTAGCACAGATACGCAGTATTTT.

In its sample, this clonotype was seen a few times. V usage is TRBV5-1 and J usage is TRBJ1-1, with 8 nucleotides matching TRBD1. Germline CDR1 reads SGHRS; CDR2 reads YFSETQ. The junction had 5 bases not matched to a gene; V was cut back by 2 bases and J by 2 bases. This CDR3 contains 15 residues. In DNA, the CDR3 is TGCGCCAGCAGCTTCGCAGGGGGCCACAACACTGAAGCTTTCTTT. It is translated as CASSFAGGHNTEAFF.

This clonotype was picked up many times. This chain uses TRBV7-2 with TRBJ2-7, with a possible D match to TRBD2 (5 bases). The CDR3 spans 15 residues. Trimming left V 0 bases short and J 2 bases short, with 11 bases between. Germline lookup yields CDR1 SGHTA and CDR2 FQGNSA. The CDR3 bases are TGTGCCAGCAGCTTAGCGAGGACTCTAACCTACGAGCAGTACTTC. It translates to CASSLARTLTYEQYF.